These 23 T cell receptor beta chains came from one sample sequenced in a study of beta chain features in type 1 diabetes (dated by TCRdb to between 2017 and 2018). Overall results and qualifications from the work: A moderate but significant shortening of TCRB CDR3 length was observed in type 1 diabetes patients in all four CD4+ subsets.

Their antigens remain unidentified. Library construction relied on the immunoSEQ multiplex PCR assay. All of the isolated RNA was reverse transcribed with the High Capacity cDNA Reverse Transcription Kit, so expressed TCRB transcripts were sequenced. In its TCRdb copy, this immuneACCESS table keeps in-frame sequences only and misses some clones. Where compared with another copy, unresolved V genes explain less than half of these, and the others have no known cause. This sample is represented by a few hundred thousand clones; around 9.9% of them were singletons. The leading ten clones occupy more than 0.015% of the sample. The sequencing sample was made of naive CD4+ T cells from blood. Taken with the paper, the label for cell subset or site translates to: true naive CD4+ T cells. The receptors stem from a man between 25 and 39 years old with type 1 diabetes.

This clone was seen a handful of times. The chain employs TRBV6-5 and TRBJ2-4, with 10 bases aligning to TRBD1. From germline, CDR1 is MNHEY and CDR2 SVGAGI. The CDR3 spans 15 residues. After removal of 5 bases from V and 5 bases from J, the junction contained 6 bases not matched to a gene. Written as DNA, the CDR3 is TGTGCCAGCAGTCGAACCGGGACAGGGGAAAACATTCAGTACTTC. This gives the protein CASSRTGTGENIQYF.

A few counts support this clone. V gene TRBV25-1 combines with J gene TRBJ2-1; 9 nucleotides line up with TRBD2. The CDR3 length is 15 residues. CDR1 MGHDK and CDR2 SYGVNS come from the germline V gene. The J segment lost 6 bases and the V segment lost 3 bases, leaving 6 bases of the junction unmatched. In nucleotides, the CDR3 is TGTGCCAGCAGTGATCTCAGGCGGGGGGGCAATGAGCAGTTCTTC. Protein sequence: CASSDLRRGGNEQFF.

The chain is built from TRBV11-2 and TRBJ2-7; D might be TRBD1 (5 bases). Deletions cut 5 bases from V and 3 bases from J, with 17 bases between. The CDR3 is made up of 15 amino acids. The germline gives CDR1 SGHAT, CDR2 FQNNGV. The CDR3 spells CASSHELGVGYEQYF. CDR3 DNA sequence: TGTGCCAGCAGCCACGAGTTAGGGGTGGGCTACGAGCAGTACTTC.

This chain connects TRBV7-2 to TRBJ1-6; D unclear. The CDR3 runs 12 residues. The V end was cut by 5 bases, the J end by 6 bases, with 5 bases between. Germline V gene data show CDR1 as SGHTA and CDR2 as FQGNSA. This CDR3 reads CASSTSNSPLHF. CDR3 nucleotide sequence: TGTGCCAGCAGCACTTCTAATTCACCCCTCCACTTT.

This clone has more than one count but fewer than ten. The chain employs TRBV29-1 and TRBJ2-7, with D perhaps matching TRBD1 (6 bases). The CDR3 runs 13 residues. Trimming pared 6 bases from V and 2 bases from J, leaving 14 bases between. CDR1 and CDR2 from the germline V gene are SQVTM and ANQGSEA. The CDR3 nucleotides read TGCAGCGTCCGGGGACATCTAACCTACGAGCAGTACTTC. It is translated as CSVRGHLTYEQYF.

The table lists this clone with a few counts. This sequence joins TRBV10-3 and TRBJ2-1; possible D gene TRBD2, 6 bases. The germline V and J ends were trimmed by 7 bases and 6 bases, with 19 bases remaining between them. The length of the CDR3 is 15 residues. The V gene's germline CDR1 is ENHRY and CDR2 SYGVKD. The CDR3, as DNA: TGTGCCATCAAAGCCCGTGCCCCCGGGGGCAATGAGCAGTTCTTC. Translated: CAIKARAPGGNEQFF.

V and J are TRBV30 and TRBJ1-6; maybe TRBD1 (5 bases). CDR3 size: 15 residues. Germline CDR1 reads GTSNPN; CDR2 reads SVGIG (reference sequence). V gave up 2 bases and J gave up 10 bases, with 18 bases separating them. The CDR3 DNA is TGTGCCTGGAGTCCGATTCGGGGGGGGAAATCACCCCTCCACTTT. Protein: CAWSPIRGGKSPLHF.

This clone has more than one count but fewer than ten. V usage is TRBV5-1 and J usage is TRBJ1-6, with 7 nucleotides matching TRBD1. Germline CDR1 SGHRS, CDR2 YFSETQ. CDR3 length equals 15 residues. V lost 4 bases to trimming and J lost 7 bases; unmatched junction nucleotides: 8. The CDR3 DNA sequence: TGCGCCAGCAGCACCGGGACAGCCACCAATTCACCCCTCCACTTT. It encodes CASSTGTATNSPLHF.

This clone was picked up a small number of times. The gene calls are TRBV5-4 and TRBJ2-1, with 10 positions matching TRBD1. Trimming removed 5 bases from V and 10 bases from J; junction bases left unmatched: 12. This CDR3 comprises 15 residues. From germline, CDR1 is SGHNT and CDR2 YYREEE (reference sequence). CDR3 nucleotides: TGTGCCAGCAGTTCGACAGGGGGCCTATTTAGGGAGCAGTTCTTC. This codes for CASSSTGGLFREQFF.

There are a few counts of this clone. For the CDR3, the DNA is TGTGCCAGCGGAACTAGCGGGGGGAACAATGAGCAGTTCTTC. Translated: CASGTSGGNNEQFF. The chain joins TRBV28 to TRBJ2-1, with 12 bases fitting TRBD2. In germline, CDR1 is MDHEN, CDR2 SYDVKM. The CDR3 has 14 residues. V dropped 8 bases and J dropped 5; count of bases not matched to a gene: 4.

This clone has more than one count but fewer than ten. The chain couples TRBV6-6 to TRBJ1-5; a possible D gene is TRBD1 (6 bases). In germline, CDR1 is MNHNY, CDR2 SVGAGI (reference sequence). The CDR3 loop spans 12 amino acids. V dropped 2 bases and J dropped 9 bases, with 8 bases sitting between them. DNA for the CDR3: TGTGCCAGCAGTTACCCGACAGGGCCCCAGCATTTT. This encodes CASSYPTGPQHF.

This rearrangement joins TRBV9 to TRBJ2-4; D possibly corresponds to TRBD1 (6 bases). This CDR3 has 14 residues. Germline loops: CDR1 SGDLS, CDR2 YYNGEE. Trimming took off 7 bases at V and 4 bases at J, with 15 bases between the two ends. The DNA of the CDR3 is TGTGCCAGCTCACCTGTCACAGGGAAAAACATTCAGTACTTC. Its translation is CASSPVTGKNIQYF.

A few counts support this clone. The V and J genes are TRBV29-1 and TRBJ1-1; possible D gene TRBD1, 6 bases. Germline V CDR1 and CDR2: SQVTM, ANQGSEA. Trimming stripped 7 bases from V and 1 base from J, with 16 bases between. CDR3 size: 14 residues. In DNA form, the CDR3 reads TGCAGCGCAACACCGGGACACAAGAACACTGAAGCTTTCTTT. This translates into CSATPGHKNTEAFF.

The chain recombines TRBV2 with TRBJ2-7; 8 bases align to TRBD2. CDR3 size: 13 residues. Germline V gives CDR1 SNHLY, CDR2 FYNNEI. Trimming cost V 5 bases and J 6 bases; bases outside gene matches: 6. CDR3 in amino acids: CASSLAGGTEQYF. The DNA of the CDR3 is TGTGCCAGCAGTCTAGCGGGCGGCACCGAGCAGTACTTC.

The V gene is TRBV14, the J gene TRBJ1-1; D call uncertain. Trimming took 5 bases from V and 1 from J, leaving 11 bases between them. The germline CDR1 and CDR2 sequences are SGHDN and FVKESK. The CDR3 consists of 14 residues. In nucleotides, the CDR3 is TGTGCCAGCAGCGCGGGGTTGTCGAACACTGAAGCTTTCTTT. Translating gives CASSAGLSNTEAFF. The full variable domain, with the rest looked up from reference TRBV14 and TRBJ1-1, is EAGVTQFPSHSVIEKGQTVTLRCDPISGHDNLYWYRRVMGKEIKFLLHFVKESKQDESGMPNNRFLAERTGGTYSTLKVQPAELEDSGVYFCASSAGLSNTEAFFGQGTRLTVV.

The chain's CDR3 is CSASQLECYTF. In nucleotides, the CDR3 is TGCAGTGCTAGTCAATTGGAGTGCTACACCTTC. The V call is TRBV20-1, the J call TRBJ1-2; D uncertain. Germline CDR1 is DFQATT and CDR2 is SNEGSKA (reference sequence). CDR3 length equals 11 residues. The V end was cut by 3 bases, the J end by 9 bases, with 11 bases between.

As for this clone: At the DNA level, this CDR3 is encoded by other sequences in the same sample as well. CDR3 sequence (DNA): TGTGCCAGCAGCTTAGGTGGCGAAAAACTGTTTTTT. The encoded protein is CASSLGGEKLFF. The J gene is TRBJ1-4, the V gene TRBV7-9; D not resolved. The CDR3 covers 12 residues. V was clipped by 1 base and J by 8 bases, with 5 bases between them. From germline, CDR1 is SEHNR and CDR2 FQNEAQ (reference sequence).

There are a few counts of this clone. The V gene is TRBV7-3, the J gene TRBJ1-1; TRBD1 agrees at 7 bases. Per germline, CDR1 SGHTA and CDR2 FQGTGA. V gave up 6 bases and J gave up 1 base; unmatched junction bases: 5. The CDR3 contains 14 residues. The CDR3 spells CASRSGGGNTEAFF. The CDR3 nucleotides read TGTGCCAGCAGGTCAGGGGGAGGGAACACTGAAGCTTTCTTT.

This rearrangement joins TRBV10-3 to TRBJ2-5; maybe TRBD2 (5 bases). Per the germline V gene, CDR1 is ENHRY and CDR2 is SYGVKD. The CDR3 runs 13 residues. The ends were cut back, 4 bases at V and 4 bases at J, with 10 bases in the middle. CDR3 loop: CAISGMGRETQYF. In nucleotides, the CDR3 is TGTGCCATCAGTGGTATGGGGAGAGAGACCCAGTACTTC.

This clone came up a few times. The chain recombines TRBV5-1 with TRBJ2-1, with 13 bases that match TRBD2. The CDR3 contains 16 residues. The V gene's germline CDR1 is SGHRS and CDR2 YFSETQ. V was clipped by 2 bases and J by 1 base; unmatched bases: 0. The CDR3 protein is CASSLLAGGSYNEQFF. The CDR3 DNA sequence: TGCGCCAGCAGCTTACTAGCGGGGGGGTCCTACAATGAGCAGTTCTTC.

Only a few counts were recorded for this clone. The chain recombines TRBV7-3 with TRBJ2-1; TRBD2 agrees at 8 bases. Per germline, CDR1 SGHTA and CDR2 FQGTGA. The CDR3 has 15 residues. The junction had 7 bases not matched to a gene; V was cut back by 5 bases and J by 4 bases. This CDR3 is CASSPSGGPYNEQFF. CDR3 bases: TGTGCCAGCAGCCCCTCGGGGGGGCCGTACAATGAGCAGTTCTTC.

The sample holds a few counts of this clone. The V call is TRBV7-6, the J call TRBJ2-2; 7 positions agree with TRBD2. Germline V gene lookup returns CDR1 SGHVS and CDR2 FNYEAQ. The V and J ends lost 3 bases and 0 bases, in that order; junction bases with no gene match: 1. The CDR3 runs 15 residues. CDR3 nucleotides: TGTGCCAGCAGCTTCGGGACTACGAACACCGGGGAGCTGTTTTTT. It translates to CASSFGTTNTGELFF.

This clone turned up a few times. The chain couples TRBV2 to TRBJ2-7, with 8 bases lining up with TRBD1. The CDR3 sequence is 16 residues long. The junction had 10 bases not matched to a gene; V was cut back by 2 bases and J by 4 bases. The germline gives CDR1 SNHLY, CDR2 FYNNEI. CDR3 DNA: TGTGCCAGCAGTGAACTCCGGGACAGGAGATCATACGAGCAGTACTTC. Translation gives CASSELRDRRSYEQYF.